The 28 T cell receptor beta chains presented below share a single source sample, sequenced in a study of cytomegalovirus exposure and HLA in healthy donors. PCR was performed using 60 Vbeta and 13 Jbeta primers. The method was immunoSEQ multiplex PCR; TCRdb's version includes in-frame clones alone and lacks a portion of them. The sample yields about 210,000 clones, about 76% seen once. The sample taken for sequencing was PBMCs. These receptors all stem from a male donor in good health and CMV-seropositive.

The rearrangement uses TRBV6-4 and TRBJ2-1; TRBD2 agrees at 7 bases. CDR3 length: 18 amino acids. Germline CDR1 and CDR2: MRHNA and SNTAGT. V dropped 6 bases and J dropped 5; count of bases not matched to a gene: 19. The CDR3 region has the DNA TGTGCCAGCAGAGGACTAGTTGGACTCAAGATCCCGCACAATGAGCAGTTCTTC. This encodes CASRGLVGLKIPHNEQFF.

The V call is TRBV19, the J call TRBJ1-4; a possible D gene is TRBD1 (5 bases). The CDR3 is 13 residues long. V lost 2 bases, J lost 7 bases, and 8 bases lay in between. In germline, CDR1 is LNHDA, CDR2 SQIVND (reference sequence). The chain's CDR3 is CASSILGGEKLFF. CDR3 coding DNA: TGTGCCAGTAGTATACTCGGGGGTGAAAAACTGTTTTTT.

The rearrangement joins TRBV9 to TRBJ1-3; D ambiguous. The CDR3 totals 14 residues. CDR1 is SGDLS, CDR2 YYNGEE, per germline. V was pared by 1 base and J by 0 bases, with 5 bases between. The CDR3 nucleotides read TGTGCCAGCAGCGTACAGGACTCTGGAAACACCATATATTTT. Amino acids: CASSVQDSGNTIYF.

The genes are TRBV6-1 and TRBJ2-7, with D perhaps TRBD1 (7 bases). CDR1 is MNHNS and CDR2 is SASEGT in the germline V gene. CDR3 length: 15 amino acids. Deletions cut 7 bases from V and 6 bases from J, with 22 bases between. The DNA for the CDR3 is TGTGCCAGCACGCGGGGTCCGACAGGGTGGAGCGAGCAGTACTTC. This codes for CASTRGPTGWSEQYF.

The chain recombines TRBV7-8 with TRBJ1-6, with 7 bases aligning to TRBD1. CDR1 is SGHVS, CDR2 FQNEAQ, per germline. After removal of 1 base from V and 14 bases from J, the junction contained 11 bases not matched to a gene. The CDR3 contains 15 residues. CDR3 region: CASSLVGDSKTTLHF. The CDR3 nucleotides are TGTGCCAGCAGCTTAGTGGGGGACAGCAAAACCACCCTCCACTTT.

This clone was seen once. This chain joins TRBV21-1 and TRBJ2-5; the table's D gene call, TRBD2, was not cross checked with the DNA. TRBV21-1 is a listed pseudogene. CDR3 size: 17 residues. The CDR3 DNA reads TGTGCCAGCAGCAAAGATGGGGCAGGGAGGGATCCAGAGACCCAGTACTTC. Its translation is CASSKDGAGRDPETQYF.

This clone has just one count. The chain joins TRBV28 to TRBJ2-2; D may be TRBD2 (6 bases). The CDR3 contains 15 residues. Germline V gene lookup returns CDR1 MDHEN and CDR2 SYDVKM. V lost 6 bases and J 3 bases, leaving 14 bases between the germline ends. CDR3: CASSPSGGYTGELFF. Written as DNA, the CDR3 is TGTGCCAGCAGCCCTAGTGGAGGGTACACCGGGGAGCTGTTTTTT.

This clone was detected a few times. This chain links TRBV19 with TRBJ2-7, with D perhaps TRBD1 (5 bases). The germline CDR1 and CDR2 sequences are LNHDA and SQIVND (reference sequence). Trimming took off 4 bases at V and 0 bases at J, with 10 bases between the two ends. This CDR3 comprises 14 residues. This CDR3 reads CASSKTASSYEQYF. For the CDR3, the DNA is TGTGCCAGTAGTAAGACAGCGAGCTCCTACGAGCAGTACTTC.

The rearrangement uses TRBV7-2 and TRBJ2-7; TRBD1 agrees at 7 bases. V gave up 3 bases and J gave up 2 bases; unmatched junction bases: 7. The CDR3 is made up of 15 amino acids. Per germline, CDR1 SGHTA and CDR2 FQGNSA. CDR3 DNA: TGTGCCAGCAGCTTGCAGTCCCAGGGGGCCTACGAGCAGTACTTC. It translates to CASSLQSQGAYEQYF.

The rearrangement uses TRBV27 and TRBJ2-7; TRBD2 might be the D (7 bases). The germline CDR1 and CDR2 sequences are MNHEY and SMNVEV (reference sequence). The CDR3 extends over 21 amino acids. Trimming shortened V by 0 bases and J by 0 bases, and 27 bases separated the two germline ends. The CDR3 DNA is TGTGCCAGCAGTTTATCGAAATGGGGGCGAGAGCGGGGCCTAAGCTCCTACGAGCAGTACTTC. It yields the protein CASSLSKWGRERGLSSYEQYF.

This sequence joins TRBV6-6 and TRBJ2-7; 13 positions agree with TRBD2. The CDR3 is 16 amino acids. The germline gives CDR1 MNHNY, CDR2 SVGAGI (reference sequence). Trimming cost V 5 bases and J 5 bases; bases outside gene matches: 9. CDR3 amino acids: CASSTRTSGSYHEQYF. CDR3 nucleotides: TGTGCCAGCAGTACCAGGACTAGCGGGAGTTACCACGAGCAGTACTTC.

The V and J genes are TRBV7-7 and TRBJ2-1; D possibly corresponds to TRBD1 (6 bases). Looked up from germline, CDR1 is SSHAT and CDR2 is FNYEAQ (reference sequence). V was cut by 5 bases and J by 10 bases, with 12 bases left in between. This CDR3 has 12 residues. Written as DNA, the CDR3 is TGTGCCAGCAGCACAGGGAAGGGGGAGCAGTTCTTC. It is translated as CASSTGKGEQFF.

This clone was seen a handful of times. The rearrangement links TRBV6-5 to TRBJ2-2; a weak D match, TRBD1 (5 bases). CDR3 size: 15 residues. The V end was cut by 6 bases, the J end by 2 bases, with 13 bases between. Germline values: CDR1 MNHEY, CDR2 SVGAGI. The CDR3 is CASSSMGLNTGELFF. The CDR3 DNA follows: TGTGCCAGCAGCTCAATGGGGCTTAACACCGGGGAGCTGTTTTTT.

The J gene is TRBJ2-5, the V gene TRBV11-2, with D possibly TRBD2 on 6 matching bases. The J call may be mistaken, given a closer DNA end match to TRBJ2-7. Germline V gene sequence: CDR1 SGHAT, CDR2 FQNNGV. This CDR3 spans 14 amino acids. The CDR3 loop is CASSFPGGIYEQYF. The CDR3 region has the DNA TGTGCCAGCAGCTTCCCCGGGGGAATCTACGAGCAGTACTTC.

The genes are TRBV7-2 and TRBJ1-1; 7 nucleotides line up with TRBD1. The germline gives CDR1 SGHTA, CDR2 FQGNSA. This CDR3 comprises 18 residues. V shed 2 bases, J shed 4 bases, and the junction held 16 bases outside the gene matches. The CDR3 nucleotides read TGTGCCAGCAGCTTAATGAGGGCAGGGGGTCCCCCGAGCACTGAAGCTTTCTTT. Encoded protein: CASSLMRAGGPPSTEAFF.

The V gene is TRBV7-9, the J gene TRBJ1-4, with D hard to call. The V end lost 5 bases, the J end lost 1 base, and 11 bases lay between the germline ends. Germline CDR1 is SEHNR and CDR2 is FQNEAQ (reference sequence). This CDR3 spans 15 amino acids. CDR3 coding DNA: TGTGCCAGCAGCCCCCGACTGGGAACTAATGAAAAACTGTTTTTT. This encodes CASSPRLGTNEKLFF.

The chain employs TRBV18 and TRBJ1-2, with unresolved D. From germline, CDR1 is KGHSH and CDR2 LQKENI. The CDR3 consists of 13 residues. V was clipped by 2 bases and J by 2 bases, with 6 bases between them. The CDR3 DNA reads TGTGCCAGCTCACCAAACAGAAACTATGGCTACACCTTC. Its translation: CASSPNRNYGYTF.

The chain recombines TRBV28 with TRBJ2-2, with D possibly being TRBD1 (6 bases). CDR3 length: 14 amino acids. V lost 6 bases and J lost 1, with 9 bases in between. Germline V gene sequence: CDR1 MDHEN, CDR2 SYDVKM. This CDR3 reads CASRMTGNTGELFF. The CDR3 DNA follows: TGTGCCAGCAGAATGACAGGGAACACCGGGGAGCTGTTTTTT.

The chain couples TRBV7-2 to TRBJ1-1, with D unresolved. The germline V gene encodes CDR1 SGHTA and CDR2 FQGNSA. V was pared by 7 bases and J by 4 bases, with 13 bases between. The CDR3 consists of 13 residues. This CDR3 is CASKTRSGTEAFF. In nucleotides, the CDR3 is TGTGCCAGCAAAACACGATCGGGCACTGAAGCTTTCTTT.

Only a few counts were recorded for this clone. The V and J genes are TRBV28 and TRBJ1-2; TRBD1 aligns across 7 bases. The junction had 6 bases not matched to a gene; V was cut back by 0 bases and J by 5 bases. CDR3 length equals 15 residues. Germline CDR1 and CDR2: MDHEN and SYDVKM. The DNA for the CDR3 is TGTGCCAGCAGTTTATGGGGGGACAGACCGTATGGCTACACCTTC. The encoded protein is CASSLWGDRPYGYTF.

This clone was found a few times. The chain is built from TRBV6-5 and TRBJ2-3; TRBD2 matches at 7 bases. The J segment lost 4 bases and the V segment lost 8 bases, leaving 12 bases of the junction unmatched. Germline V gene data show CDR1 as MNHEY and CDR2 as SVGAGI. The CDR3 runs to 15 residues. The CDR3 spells CASPPSAGVADTQYF. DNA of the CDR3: TGTGCCAGCCCCCCCAGTGCGGGAGTGGCAGATACGCAGTATTTT.

In DNA form, the CDR3 reads TGTGCCAGCAGCTTAGCAGGGGGCCGGGACACTGAAGCTTTCTTT. Its translation is CASSLAGGRDTEAFF. The chain is built from TRBV7-3 and TRBJ1-1; 8 positions agree with TRBD1. Trimming took 2 bases from V and 3 from J; bases not matched to a gene: 5. The CDR3 consists of 15 residues. Germline V gene lookup returns CDR1 SGHTA and CDR2 FQGTGA.

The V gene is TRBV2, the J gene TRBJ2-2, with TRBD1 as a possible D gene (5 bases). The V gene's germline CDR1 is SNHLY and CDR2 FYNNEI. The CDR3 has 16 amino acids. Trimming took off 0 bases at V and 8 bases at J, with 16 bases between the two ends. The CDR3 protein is CASSEAGCRVGGELFF. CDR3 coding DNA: TGTGCCAGCAGTGAAGCTGGATGCAGGGTCGGAGGGGAGCTGTTTTTT.

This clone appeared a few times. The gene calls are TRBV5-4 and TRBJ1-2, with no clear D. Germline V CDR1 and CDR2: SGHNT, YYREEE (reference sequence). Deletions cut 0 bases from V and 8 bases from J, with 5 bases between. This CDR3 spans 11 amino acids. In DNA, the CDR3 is TGTGCCAGCAGCTTGGACACCGGCTACACCTTC. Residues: CASSLDTGYTF.

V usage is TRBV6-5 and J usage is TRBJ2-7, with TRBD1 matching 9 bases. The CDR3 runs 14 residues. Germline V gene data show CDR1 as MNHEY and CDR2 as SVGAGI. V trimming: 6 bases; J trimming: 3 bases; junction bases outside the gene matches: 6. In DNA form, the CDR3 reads TGTGCCAGCAGGAGAGGGACAGGGTACTACGAGCAGTACTTC. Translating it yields CASRRGTGYYEQYF.

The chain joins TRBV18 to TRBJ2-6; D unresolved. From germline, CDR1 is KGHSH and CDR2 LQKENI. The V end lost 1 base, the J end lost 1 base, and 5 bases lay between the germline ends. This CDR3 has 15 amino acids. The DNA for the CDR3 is TGTGCCAGCTCACCACAATCGTCTGGGGCCAACGTCCTGACTTTC. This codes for CASSPQSSGANVLTF. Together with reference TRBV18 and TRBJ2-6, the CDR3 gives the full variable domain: NAGVMQNPRHLVRRRGQEARLRCSPMKGHSHVYWYRQLPEEGLKFMVYLQKENIIDESGMPKERFSAEFPKEGPSILRIQQVVRGDSAAYFCASSPQSSGANVLTFGAGSRLTVL.

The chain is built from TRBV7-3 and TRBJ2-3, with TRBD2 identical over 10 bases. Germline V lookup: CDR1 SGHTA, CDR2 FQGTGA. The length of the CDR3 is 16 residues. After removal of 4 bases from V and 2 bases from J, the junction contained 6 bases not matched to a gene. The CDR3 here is CASSSGLAANTDTQYF. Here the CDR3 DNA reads TGTGCCAGCAGCTCCGGACTAGCGGCTAACACAGATACGCAGTATTTT.

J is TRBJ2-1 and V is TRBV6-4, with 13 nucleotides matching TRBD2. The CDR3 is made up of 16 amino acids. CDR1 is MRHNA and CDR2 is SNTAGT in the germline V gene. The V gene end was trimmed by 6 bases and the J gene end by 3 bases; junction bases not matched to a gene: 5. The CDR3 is CASRDTSGGGYNEQFF. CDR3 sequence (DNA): TGTGCCAGCAGGGATACTAGCGGGGGGGGCTACAATGAGCAGTTCTTC.